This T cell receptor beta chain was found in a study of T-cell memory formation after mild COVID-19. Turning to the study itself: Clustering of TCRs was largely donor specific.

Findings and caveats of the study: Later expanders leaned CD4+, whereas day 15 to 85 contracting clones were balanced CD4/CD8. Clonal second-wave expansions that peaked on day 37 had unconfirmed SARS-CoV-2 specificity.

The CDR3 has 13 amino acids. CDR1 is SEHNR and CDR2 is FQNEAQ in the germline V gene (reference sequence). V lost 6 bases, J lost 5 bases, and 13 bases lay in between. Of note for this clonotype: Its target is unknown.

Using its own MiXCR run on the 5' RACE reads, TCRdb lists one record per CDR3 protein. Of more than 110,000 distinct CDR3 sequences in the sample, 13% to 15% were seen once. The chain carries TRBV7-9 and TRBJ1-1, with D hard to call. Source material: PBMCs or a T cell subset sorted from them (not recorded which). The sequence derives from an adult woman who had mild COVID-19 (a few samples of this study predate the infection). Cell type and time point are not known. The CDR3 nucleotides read TGTGCCAGCAGTGCCGATTCGGGGACTGAAGCTTTCTTT. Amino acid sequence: CASSADSGTEAFF.